The clone carrying this T cell receptor (beta chain) has only one observation. Profiling relied on immunoSEQ multiplex PCR, and the TCRdb table lists in-frame clones only, not all of them. This table has 15,000 or so clones, roughly 74% appearing once. The entry originates in a study of T cell repertoires in MIS-A myocarditis. The CDR3 is 17 amino acids. CDR1 and CDR2 (germline): SGHRS, YFSETQ. V lost 1 base and J 4 bases, leaving 20 bases between the germline ends. The chain uses TRBV5-1 and TRBJ1-2; TRBD1 is a possible D gene (6 bases). Sample: left ventricle heart tissue obtained at autopsy. The receptor comes from a young man with fulminant myocarditis from multisystem inflammatory syndrome in adults (MIS-A) after COVID-19. CDR3 coding DNA: TGCGCCAGCAGCTTGTACCCCGGACAGCAGACTACCTATGGCTACACCTTC. It yields the protein CASSLYPGQQTTYGYTF.